This passage covers 18 T cell receptor beta chains from one sample sequenced in a study of beta chain features in type 1 diabetes. The study reverse transcribed the entire isolated RNA, so it sequenced expressed TCRB transcripts. Assay: immunoSEQ multiplex PCR; the TCRdb copy retains only in-frame clones and omits some. Seen here are 450,000 or so clones, around 10% observed once, and the top ten hold 0.046%. Sequenced material: naive CD4+ T cells from blood. The receptors originated from a woman aged 18-35 years in good health.

J is TRBJ1-1 and V is TRBV7-8; no definite D call. This CDR3 is built from 16 residues. The V end lost 1 base, the J end lost 0 bases, and 12 bases lay between the germline ends. The germline V gene encodes CDR1 SGHVS and CDR2 FQNEAQ. CDR3 coding DNA: TGTGCCAGCAGCTTAGTGGTAGGCGGTATGAACACTGAAGCTTTCTTT. This encodes CASSLVVGGMNTEAFF.

A few counts support this clone. This chain joins TRBV21-1 and TRBJ1-2. TRBV21-1 is a pseudogene segment. The CDR3 spans 13 residues. The CDR3 here is CASSKRGVYGYTF. Here the CDR3 DNA reads TGTGCCAGCAGCAAAAGAGGGGTCTATGGCTACACCTTC.

This clone was seen more than once but under ten times. This chain joins TRBV5-6 and TRBJ2-3; D might be TRBD1 or TRBD2, each matching 5 bases. Germline lookup yields CDR1 SGHDT and CDR2 YYEEEE. Between the trimmed V and J ends, which lost 4 bases and 8 bases, there was a span of 23 bases. This CDR3 has 16 amino acids. This CDR3 reads CASSHPSDNGAATQYF. The CDR3 DNA reads as TGTGCCAGCAGCCATCCCTCGGACAACGGGGCTGCTACGCAGTATTTT.

This clone was counted between two and nine times. The V call is TRBV5-1, the J call TRBJ2-1; D unclear. The CDR3 sequence is 13 residues long. Looked up from germline, CDR1 is SGHRS and CDR2 is YFSETQ. V gave up 2 bases and J gave up 4 bases, with 7 bases separating them. The CDR3 nucleotides read TGCGCCAGCAGCTTCCGAGTATACAATGAGCAGTTCTTC. Its protein is CASSFRVYNEQFF. The whole variable domain, remainder taken from reference TRBV5-1 and TRBJ2-1, is KAGVTQTPRYLIKTRGQQVTLSCSPISGHRSVSWYQQTPGQGLQFLFEYFSETQRNKGNFPGRFSGRQFSNSRSEMNVSTLELGDSALYLCASSFRVYNEQFFGPGTRLTVL.

On this clone itself: Other nucleotide sequences in the sample specify the same CDR3. V gene TRBV15 combines with J gene TRBJ2-5; D gene unclear. With 0 bases removed from V and 7 bases from J, the gap between germline ends came to 12 bases. In germline, CDR1 is LNHNV, CDR2 YYDKDF (reference sequence). The CDR3 spans 14 residues. CDR3 in DNA: TGTGCCACCAGCAGAGATCGCGGAGTGGTGACCCAGTACTTC. Translation: CATSRDRGVVTQYF. Drawing the rest from reference TRBV15 and TRBJ2-5, the complete variable domain is DAMVIQNPRYQVTQFGKPVTLSCSQTLNHNVMYWYQQKSSQAPKLLFHYYDKDFNNEADTPDNFQSRRPNTSFCFLDIRSPGLGDTAMYLCATSRDRGVVTQYFGPGTRLLVL.

J is TRBJ2-4 and V is TRBV27; D is undetermined. Per germline, CDR1 MNHEY and CDR2 SMNVEV (reference sequence). V was clipped by 2 bases and J by 2 bases, with 10 bases between them. There are 15 residues in the CDR3. Here the CDR3 reads CASSLDWRSKNIQYF. In DNA, the CDR3 is TGTGCCAGCAGTTTAGATTGGCGGTCCAAAAACATTCAGTACTTC.

The chain is built from TRBV7-3 and TRBJ2-1; maybe TRBD2 (6 bases). This CDR3 region has 16 residues. Germline V gene sequence: CDR1 SGHTA, CDR2 FQGTGA. V gave up 5 bases and J gave up 0 bases, with 14 bases separating them. CDR3: CASSIEGGSSYNEQFF. CDR3 bases: TGTGCCAGCAGCATAGAGGGAGGAAGCTCCTACAATGAGCAGTTCTTC.

The chain is built from TRBV15 and TRBJ1-2; 9 bases map to TRBD1. The CDR3 sequence is 14 residues long. After removal of 3 bases from V and 4 bases from J, the junction contained 3 bases not matched to a gene. Per germline, CDR1 LNHNV and CDR2 YYDKDF (reference sequence). CDR3 DNA sequence: TGTGCCACCAGCAGGGGGGACAGGGTCTATGGCTACACCTTC. Encoded protein: CATSRGDRVYGYTF.

The chain couples TRBV4-3 to TRBJ2-2; D remains unclear. The CDR3 runs to 14 residues. From germline, CDR1 is LGHNA and CDR2 YSLEER. V lost 1 base, J lost 6 bases, and 9 bases lay in between. The CDR3 bases are TGCGCCAGCAGCCAAGGTGCCCCCCCCGGGGAGCTGTTTTTT. Protein sequence: CASSQGAPPGELFF.

This chain links TRBV27 with TRBJ1-5; D gene ambiguous. Germline CDR1 and CDR2: MNHEY and SMNVEV (reference sequence). V lost 5 bases and J lost 3, with 11 bases in between. There are 14 residues in the CDR3. The CDR3 sequence: CASSQSWDNQPQHF. The DNA for the CDR3 is TGTGCCAGCAGTCAGTCGTGGGACAATCAGCCCCAGCATTTT.

The chain couples TRBV9 to TRBJ2-5; 10 bases line up with TRBD1. The CDR3 runs 14 residues. The germline CDR1 and CDR2 sequences are SGDLS and YYNGEE. Unmatched junction bases numbered 4, after V lost 3 bases and J lost 5 bases. Written as DNA, the CDR3 is TGTGCCAGCAGCGAGACAGGGGGCGGCGAGACCCAGTACTTC. Its translation: CASSETGGGETQYF. The full variable domain, with the rest looked up from reference TRBV9 and TRBJ2-5, is DSGVTQTPKHLITATGQRVTLRCSPRSGDLSVYWYQQSLDQGLQFLIQYYNGEERAKGNILERFSAQQFPDLHSELNLSSLELGDSALYFCASSETGGGETQYFGPGTRLLVL.

This clone was picked up a small number of times. The chain employs TRBV5-1 and TRBJ1-2; D gene ambiguous. Trimming pared 0 bases from V and 6 bases from J, leaving 12 bases between. The CDR3 consists of 14 residues. Germline CDR1 SGHRS, CDR2 YFSETQ. Here the CDR3 reads CASSLDGISNGYTF. DNA of the CDR3: TGCGCCAGCAGCTTGGACGGGATCTCTAATGGCTACACCTTC.

This clone occurred a few times. The rearrangement joins TRBV13 to TRBJ1-1, with D unclear. This CDR3 region has 14 residues. Germline V gene lookup returns CDR1 PRHDT and CDR2 FYEKMQ (reference sequence). V dropped 2 bases and J dropped 0 bases, with 7 bases sitting between them. For the CDR3, the DNA is TGTGCCAGCAGCTTACCGGTCATGAACACTGAAGCTTTCTTT. Amino acids: CASSLPVMNTEAFF.

The chain recombines TRBV7-6 with TRBJ2-7; 7 nucleotides agree with TRBD2. With V trimmed by 0 bases and J by 3 bases, 2 bases remained unmatched. Germline CDR1 SGHVS, CDR2 FNYEAQ. This CDR3 has 14 residues. The CDR3 reads CASSLAASGYEQYF. The CDR3 DNA sequence: TGTGCCAGCAGCTTAGCGGCTAGCGGCTACGAGCAGTACTTC.

This clone appeared a few times. The chain joins TRBV15 to TRBJ1-1; D unclear. V was shortened by 1 base and J by 4 bases, with 7 bases between the two germline ends. The CDR3 runs 13 residues. Per germline, CDR1 LNHNV and CDR2 YYDKDF (reference sequence). Here the CDR3 reads CATSRVLSTEAFF. The CDR3 DNA reads as TGTGCCACCAGCAGAGTTCTGAGCACTGAAGCTTTCTTT.

The genes are TRBV7-8 and TRBJ2-1; possible D gene TRBD2, 5 bases. CDR1 SGHVS and CDR2 FQNEAQ come from the germline V gene. Trimming cost V 1 base and J 9 bases, with 10 bases left between them. The CDR3 is 13 amino acids. For the CDR3, the DNA is TGTGCCAGCAGCTTAGGCTTGAGGGTTGAGCAGTTCTTC. Its translation: CASSLGLRVEQFF. The variable domain in full, completed from reference TRBV7-8 and TRBJ2-1, reads GAGVSQSPRYKVAKRGQDVALRCDPISGHVSLFWYQQALGQGPEFLTYFQNEAQLDKSGLPSDRFFAERPEGSVSTLKIQRTQQEDSAVYLCASSLGLRVEQFFGPGTRLTVL.

This clone has more than one count but fewer than ten. J is TRBJ2-7 and V is TRBV6-6; TRBD2 is a possible D gene (6 bases). From germline, CDR1 is MNHNY and CDR2 SVGAGI (reference sequence). CDR3 length: 16 amino acids. V was clipped by 5 bases and J by 4 bases, with 21 bases between them. CDR3 DNA: TGTGCCAGCAGTCCCACGGGTGCGGGGAGATCGTACGAGCAGTACGTC. Protein product: CASSPTGAGRSYEQYV.

The rearrangement uses TRBV23-1 and TRBJ2-2; 10 nucleotides align to TRBD1. TRBV23-1 is identified as an open reading frame with a role that is uncertain. The V and J ends lost 3 bases and 7 bases, in that order; junction bases with no gene match: 8. There are 16 residues in the CDR3. For the CDR3, the DNA is TGCGCCAGCAGTCAGCAGACAGGGGGCAAGCGCGGGGAGCTGTTTTTT. It encodes CASSQQTGGKRGELFF.